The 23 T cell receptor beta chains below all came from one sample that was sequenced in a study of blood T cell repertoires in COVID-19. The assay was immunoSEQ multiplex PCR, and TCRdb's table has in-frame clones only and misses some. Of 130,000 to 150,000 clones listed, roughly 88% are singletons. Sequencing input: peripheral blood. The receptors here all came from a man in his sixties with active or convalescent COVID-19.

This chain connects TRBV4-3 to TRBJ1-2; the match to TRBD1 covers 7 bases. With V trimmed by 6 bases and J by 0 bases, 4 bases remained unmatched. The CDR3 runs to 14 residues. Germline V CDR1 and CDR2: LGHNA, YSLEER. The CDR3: CASSLGTANYGYTF. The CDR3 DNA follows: TGCGCCAGCAGTTTAGGGACAGCTAACTATGGCTACACCTTC.

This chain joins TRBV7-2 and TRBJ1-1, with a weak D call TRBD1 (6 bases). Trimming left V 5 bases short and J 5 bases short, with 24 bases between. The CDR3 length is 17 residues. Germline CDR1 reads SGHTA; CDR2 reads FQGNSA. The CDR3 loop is CASSRYRASTRGTEAFF. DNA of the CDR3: TGTGCCAGCAGCAGGTACCGGGCCTCTACGAGGGGGACTGAAGCTTTCTTT.

CDR3 sequence: CASSDPTPGTEAFF. In DNA, the CDR3 is TGTGCCAGCAGTGATCCAACCCCGGGTACTGAAGCTTTCTTT. The chain has TRBV6-1 and TRBJ1-1; D is unresolved. This CDR3 is 14 amino acids long. V lost 3 bases and J 5 bases, leaving 13 bases between the germline ends. The germline V gene encodes CDR1 MNHNS and CDR2 SASEGT.

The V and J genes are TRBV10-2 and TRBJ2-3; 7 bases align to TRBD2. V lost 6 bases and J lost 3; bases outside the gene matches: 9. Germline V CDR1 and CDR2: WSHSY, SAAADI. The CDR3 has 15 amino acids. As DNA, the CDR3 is TGCGCCAGCAGGGGGAATAAGCGGGGTACAGATACGCAGTATTTT. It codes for CASRGNKRGTDTQYF.

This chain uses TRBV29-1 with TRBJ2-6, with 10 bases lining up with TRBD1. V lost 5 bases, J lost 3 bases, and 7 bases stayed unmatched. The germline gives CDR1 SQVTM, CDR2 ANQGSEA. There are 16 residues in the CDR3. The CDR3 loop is CSVQGQGLFGANVLTF. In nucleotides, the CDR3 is TGCAGCGTTCAGGGACAGGGGCTATTTGGGGCCAACGTCCTGACTTTC.

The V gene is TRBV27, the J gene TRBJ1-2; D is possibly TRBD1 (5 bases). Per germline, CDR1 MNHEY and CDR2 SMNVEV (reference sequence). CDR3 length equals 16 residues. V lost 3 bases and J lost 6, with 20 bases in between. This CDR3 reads CASSFRGGIGENGYTF. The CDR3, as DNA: TGTGCCAGCAGTTTTCGGGGGGGTATAGGAGAGAATGGCTACACCTTC.

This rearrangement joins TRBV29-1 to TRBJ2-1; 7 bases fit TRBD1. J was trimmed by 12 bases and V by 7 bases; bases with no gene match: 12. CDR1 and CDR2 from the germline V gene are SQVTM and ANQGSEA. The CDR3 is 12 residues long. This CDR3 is CSAATGLDRQFF. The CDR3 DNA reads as TGCAGCGCTGCGACAGGGCTTGATCGGCAGTTCTTC.

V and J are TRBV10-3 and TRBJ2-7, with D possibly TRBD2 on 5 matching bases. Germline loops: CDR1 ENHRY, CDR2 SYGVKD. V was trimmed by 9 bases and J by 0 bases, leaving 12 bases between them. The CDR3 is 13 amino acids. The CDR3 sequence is CAIASGNSYEQYV. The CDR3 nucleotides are TGTGCCATTGCGAGCGGTAACTCCTACGAGCAGTACGTC.

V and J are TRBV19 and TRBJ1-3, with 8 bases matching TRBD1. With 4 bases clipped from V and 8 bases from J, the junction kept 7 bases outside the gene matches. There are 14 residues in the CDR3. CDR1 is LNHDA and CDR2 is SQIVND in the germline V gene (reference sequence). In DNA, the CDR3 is TGTGCCAGTAGTACCGACAGGGGAGTATACACCATATATTTT. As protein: CASSTDRGVYTIYF.

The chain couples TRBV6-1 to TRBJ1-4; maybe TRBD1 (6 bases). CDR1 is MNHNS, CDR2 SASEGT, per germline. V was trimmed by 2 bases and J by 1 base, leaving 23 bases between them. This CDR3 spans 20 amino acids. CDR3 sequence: CASSESPHHITQGTNEKLFF. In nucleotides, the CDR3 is TGTGCCAGCAGTGAATCACCGCACCATATCACACAGGGAACTAATGAAAAACTGTTTTTT.

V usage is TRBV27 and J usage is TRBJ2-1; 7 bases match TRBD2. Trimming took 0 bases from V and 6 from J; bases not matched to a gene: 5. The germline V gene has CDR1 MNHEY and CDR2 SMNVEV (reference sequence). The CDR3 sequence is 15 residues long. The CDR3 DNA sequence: TGTGCCAGCAGTTTATCGGCGGGAGCTAGCAATGAGCAGTTCTTC. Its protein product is CASSLSAGASNEQFF.

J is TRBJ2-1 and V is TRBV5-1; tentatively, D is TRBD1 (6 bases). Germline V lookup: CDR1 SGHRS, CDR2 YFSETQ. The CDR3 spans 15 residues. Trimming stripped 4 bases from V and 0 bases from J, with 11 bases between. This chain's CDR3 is CASSPQGDSYNEQFF. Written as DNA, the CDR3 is TGCGCCAGCAGCCCACAGGGAGACTCCTACAATGAGCAGTTCTTC. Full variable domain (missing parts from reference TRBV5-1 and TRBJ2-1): KAGVTQTPRYLIKTRGQQVTLSCSPISGHRSVSWYQQTPGQGLQFLFEYFSETQRNKGNFPGRFSGRQFSNSRSEMNVSTLELGDSALYLCASSPQGDSYNEQFFGPGTRLTVL.

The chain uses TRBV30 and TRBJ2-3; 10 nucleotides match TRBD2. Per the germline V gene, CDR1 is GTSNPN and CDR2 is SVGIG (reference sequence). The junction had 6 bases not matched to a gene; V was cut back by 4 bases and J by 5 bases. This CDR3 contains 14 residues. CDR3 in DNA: TGTGCCTGGATGAGCGGGGGGGCCAAAGATACGCAGTATTTT. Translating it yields CAWMSGGAKDTQYF.

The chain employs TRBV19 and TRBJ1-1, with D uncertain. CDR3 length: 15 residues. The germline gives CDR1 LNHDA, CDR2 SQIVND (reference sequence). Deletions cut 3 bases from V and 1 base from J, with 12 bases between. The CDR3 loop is CASSILGSSNTEAFF. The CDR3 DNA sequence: TGTGCCAGTAGTATTCTGGGCAGTTCGAACACTGAAGCTTTCTTT.

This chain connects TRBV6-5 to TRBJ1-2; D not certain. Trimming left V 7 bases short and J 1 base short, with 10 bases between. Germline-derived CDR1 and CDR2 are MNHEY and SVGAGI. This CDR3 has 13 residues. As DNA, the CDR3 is TGTGCCAGCACCGAGTCCTTTAACTATGGCTACACCTTC. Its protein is CASTESFNYGYTF.

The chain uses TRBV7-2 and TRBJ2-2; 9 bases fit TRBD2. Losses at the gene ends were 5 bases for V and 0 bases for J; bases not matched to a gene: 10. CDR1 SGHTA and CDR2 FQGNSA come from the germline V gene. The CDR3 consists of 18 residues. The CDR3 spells CASSPRWASGANTGELFF. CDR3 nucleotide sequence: TGTGCCAGCAGCCCCCGATGGGCTAGCGGGGCGAACACCGGGGAGCTGTTTTTT.

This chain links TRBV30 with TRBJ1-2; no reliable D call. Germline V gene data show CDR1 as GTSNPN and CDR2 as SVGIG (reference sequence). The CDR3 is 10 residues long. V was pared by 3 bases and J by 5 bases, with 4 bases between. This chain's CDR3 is CAWRSYGYTF. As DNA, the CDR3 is TGTGCCTGGAGGAGTTATGGCTACACCTTC.

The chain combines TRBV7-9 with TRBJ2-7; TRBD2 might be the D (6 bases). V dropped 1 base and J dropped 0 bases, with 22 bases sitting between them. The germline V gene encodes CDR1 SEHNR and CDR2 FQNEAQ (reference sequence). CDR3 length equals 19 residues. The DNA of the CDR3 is TGTGCCAGCAGCTTAGGCGGACGGTGGTCCGCTAGCGTCTCCTACGAGCAGTACTTC. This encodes CASSLGGRWSASVSYEQYF.

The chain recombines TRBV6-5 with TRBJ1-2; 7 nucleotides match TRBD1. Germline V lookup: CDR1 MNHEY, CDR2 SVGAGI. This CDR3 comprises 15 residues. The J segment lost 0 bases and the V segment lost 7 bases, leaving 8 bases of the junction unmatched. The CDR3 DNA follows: TGTGCCAGCATGGCGGGACAGCGTACTAACTATGGCTACACCTTC. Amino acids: CASMAGQRTNYGYTF.

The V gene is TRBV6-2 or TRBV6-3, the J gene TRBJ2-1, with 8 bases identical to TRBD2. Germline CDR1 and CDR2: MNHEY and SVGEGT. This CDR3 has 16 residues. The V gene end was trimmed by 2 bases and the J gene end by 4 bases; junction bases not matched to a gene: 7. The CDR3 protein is CASSYRSGIRYNEQFF. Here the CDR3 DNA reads TGTGCCAGCAGTTACCGTAGCGGGATACGGTACAATGAGCAGTTCTTC.

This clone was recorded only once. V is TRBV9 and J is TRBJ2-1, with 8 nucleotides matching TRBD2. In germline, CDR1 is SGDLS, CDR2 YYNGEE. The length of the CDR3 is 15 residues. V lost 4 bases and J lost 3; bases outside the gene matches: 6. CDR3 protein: CASSPRLAGYNEQFF. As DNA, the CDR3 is TGTGCCAGCAGCCCCCGGCTAGCGGGCTACAATGAGCAGTTCTTC.

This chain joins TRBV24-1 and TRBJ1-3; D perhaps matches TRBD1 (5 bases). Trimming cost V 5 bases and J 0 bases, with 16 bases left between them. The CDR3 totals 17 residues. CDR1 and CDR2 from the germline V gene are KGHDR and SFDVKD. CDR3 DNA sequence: TGTGCCACCAGTGGAGTGGTGGGGGGAAACTCTGGAAACACCATATATTTT. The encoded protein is CATSGVVGGNSGNTIYF.

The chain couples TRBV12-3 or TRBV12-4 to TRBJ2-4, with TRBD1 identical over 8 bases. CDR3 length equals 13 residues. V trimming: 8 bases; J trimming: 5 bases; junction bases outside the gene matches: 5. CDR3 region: CASGQGGENIQYF. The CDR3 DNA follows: TGTGCCAGCGGACAGGGTGGGGAAAACATTCAGTACTTC.